These 26 T cell receptor beta chains were all obtained from the same sample, sequenced in a study of molecular identifiers for immune sequencing clone quantification. In TCRdb, the PCR reads were re-called with MiXCR into one record per CDR3 protein. The sample lists about 640,000 distinct CDR3 sequences, about 20% occurring once. The sample was naive CD8+ T cells from blood, with Jurkat cell RNA spiked in. Described subset: FACS-sorted CD8+CD4-CCR7+CD45RA+ naive T cells. These TCRs come from a human donor in good health. Some libraries in this study had Jurkat cell RNA spiked in.

The rearrangement joins TRBV19 to TRBJ2-5; D tentatively reads TRBD1 or TRBD2 (5 bases each). Germline loops: CDR1 LNHDA, CDR2 SQIVND (reference sequence). V was pared by 0 bases and J by 0 bases, with 14 bases between. The CDR3 runs to 17 residues. In nucleotides, the CDR3 is TGTGCCAGTAGTATAGAGGGGGACCCGTCGTACCAAGAGACCCAGTACTTC. It translates to CASSIEGDPSYQETQYF.

This clonotype has ten or more counts. The rearrangement joins TRBV9 to TRBJ2-5, with D tentatively TRBD1 or TRBD2 (5 bases each). V lost 4 bases and J 3 bases, leaving 16 bases between the germline ends. The V gene's germline CDR1 is SGDLS and CDR2 YYNGEE. This CDR3 contains 15 residues. The CDR3 sequence: CASSSGPGPEETQYF. Written as DNA, the CDR3 is TGTGCCAGCAGCTCAGGGCCGGGACCAGAAGAGACCCAGTACTTC.

This clonotype showed up many times. The chain links TRBV29-1 to TRBJ2-1, with D possibly being TRBD2 (5 bases). Germline V CDR1 and CDR2: SQVTM, ANQGSEA. Trimming took off 3 bases at V and 2 bases at J, with 17 bases between the two ends. This CDR3 comprises 16 residues. CDR3 coding DNA: TGCAGCGTTGAGGGCGGGCCCCAAGCCCCCTACAATGAGCAGTTCTTC. This sequence encodes CSVEGGPQAPYNEQFF.

This clonotype was recorded at least ten times. The rearrangement links TRBV4-1 to TRBJ1-1; 11 bases map to TRBD1. There are 15 residues in the CDR3. Per germline, CDR1 MGHRA and CDR2 YSYEKL. V trimming: 4 bases; J trimming: 6 bases; junction bases outside the gene matches: 7. The CDR3 DNA reads as TGCGCCAGCAGCCCCGGGACAGGGGGTGCCCCTGAAGCTTTCTTT. Protein sequence: CASSPGTGGAPEAFF.

The chain joins TRBV21-1 to TRBJ1-2. TRBV21-1 is described as a pseudogene. This CDR3 spans 14 amino acids. DNA of the CDR3: TGTGCCAGCAGTCCGCTCAGGGAAGGGCCTGGCTACGCCTTC. It codes for CASSPLREGPGYAF.

The sample holds many counts of this clonotype. The chain is built from TRBV29-1 and TRBJ2-5; TRBD2 matches at 7 bases. The CDR3 loop spans 14 amino acids. Trimming at V came to 3 bases and at J to 5 bases, leaving 9 bases not matched to a gene. Germline V gene lookup returns CDR1 SQVTM and CDR2 ANQGSEA. The CDR3 loop reads CSVDLAVWRETQYF. CDR3 nucleotides: TGCAGCGTTGATCTAGCGGTTTGGAGGGAGACCCAGTACTTC.

There are many counts of this clonotype. This chain uses TRBV5-4 with TRBJ1-1, with D unresolved. V was trimmed by 0 bases and J by 0 bases, leaving 15 bases between them. Germline V CDR1 and CDR2: SGHNT, YYREEE (reference sequence). This CDR3 is built from 17 residues. CDR3 sequence reads: CASSLDPNPIMNTEAFF. CDR3 in DNA: TGTGCCAGCAGCTTGGACCCAAACCCCATCATGAACACTGAAGCTTTCTTT.

The table lists this clonotype with many counts. V is TRBV21-1 and J is TRBJ1-5; the tabulated D call, TRBD1, remains unverified against the DNA. TRBV21-1 is a listed pseudogene. CDR3 length equals 13 residues. The CDR3 DNA reads TGTGCCGGGCAGGGGAAAGGCAATCAGCCCCAGCATTTT. It specifies CAGQGKGNQPQHF.

There are many counts of this clonotype. The CDR3 is CASSRGGPNEQYF. CDR3 sequence (DNA): TGTGCCAGCAGCCGCGGGGGGCCTAACGAGCAGTACTTC. The chain uses TRBV5-5 and TRBJ2-7; 8 nucleotides agree with TRBD2. The CDR3 has 13 residues. Germline CDR1 reads SGHKS; CDR2 reads YYEKEE (reference sequence). After removal of 4 bases from V and 5 bases from J, the junction contained 5 bases not matched to a gene.

The chain couples TRBV30 to TRBJ2-7; no firm D call. With 0 bases removed from V and 0 bases from J, the gap between germline ends came to 9 bases. From germline, CDR1 is GTSNPN and CDR2 SVGIG (reference sequence). CDR3 length equals 14 residues. CDR3 in amino acids: CAWSVAKSSYEQYF. In nucleotides, the CDR3 is TGTGCCTGGAGTGTGGCAAAGAGCTCCTACGAGCAGTACTTC.

As concerns this clonotype: At one end, the junction sequence differs from germline, possibly due to a read error. The rearrangement links TRBV2 to TRBJ2-1, with 8 bases aligning to TRBD1. In germline, CDR1 is SNHLY, CDR2 FYNNEI. This CDR3 contains 14 residues. In DNA, the CDR3 is TGTGCCACCAGAGTCAGGGGGCTGTACAATGAGCGGTTCTTC. Translation gives CATRVRGLYNERFF. The variable domain in full, completed from reference TRBV2 and TRBJ2-1, reads EPEVTQTPSHQVTQMGQEVILRCVPISNHLYFYWYRQILGQKVEFLVSFYNNEISEKSEIFDDQFSVERPDGSNFTLKIRSTKLEDSAMYFCATRVRGLYNERFFGPGTRLTVL.

At least ten counts were recorded for this clonotype. This chain joins TRBV27 and TRBJ1-1; no clear D gene. Germline CDR1 reads MNHEY; CDR2 reads SMNVEV (reference sequence). The germline V and J ends were trimmed by 7 bases and 7 bases, with 16 bases remaining between them. CDR3 length: 13 residues. The CDR3 reads CASKGRATLEAFF. CDR3 in DNA: TGTGCCAGCAAGGGCCGGGCCACGCTTGAAGCTTTCTTT.

There are a few counts of this clonotype. V and J are TRBV28 and TRBJ1-1; no clear D. The V end was cut by 5 bases, the J end by 10 bases, with 14 bases between. The CDR3 consists of 12 residues. Germline loops: CDR1 MDHEN, CDR2 SYDVKM. The CDR3: CASSESRSVAFF. The CDR3 DNA follows: TGTGCCAGCAGTGAGTCCCGCTCCGTAGCTTTCTTT.

Ten or more counts support this clonotype. In nucleotides, the CDR3 is TGTGCCAGTAGTATAGGGACTAGCGGGAGTTACGAGCAGTACTTC. Translated, it gives CASSIGTSGSYEQYF. The rearrangement uses TRBV19 and TRBJ2-7, with 13 nucleotides matching TRBD2. The CDR3 runs 15 residues. CDR1 LNHDA and CDR2 SQIVND come from the germline V gene (reference sequence). With V trimmed by 1 base and J by 4 bases, 1 base remained unmatched.

The V and J genes are TRBV7-9 and TRBJ1-1; maybe TRBD1 (6 bases). V shed 5 bases and J shed 2 bases, with 21 bases lying between them. Germline assignment: CDR1 SEHNR and CDR2 FQNEAQ (reference sequence). The CDR3 contains 17 residues. The CDR3 region has the DNA TGTGCCAGCAGCGAACCCAGGGGCCGGGGTATAAACACTGAAGCTTTCTTT. It specifies CASSEPRGRGINTEAFF.

This clonotype was counted many times. V is TRBV9 and J is TRBJ2-3; no firm D call. Between the trimmed V and J ends, which lost 0 bases and 4 bases, there was a span of 9 bases. The CDR3 covers 14 residues. From germline, CDR1 is SGDLS and CDR2 YYNGEE. The chain's CDR3 is CASSVGFGSDTQYF. Written as DNA, the CDR3 is TGTGCCAGCAGCGTAGGTTTCGGCTCAGATACGCAGTATTTT.

J is TRBJ2-2 and V is TRBV27; a possible D gene is TRBD2 (5 bases). The germline CDR1 and CDR2 sequences are MNHEY and SMNVEV (reference sequence). V lost 1 base and J lost 1, with 13 bases in between. The CDR3 extends over 17 amino acids. In DNA, the CDR3 is TGTGCCAGCAGTTTATTGCAGCGGAGCCGGAACACCGGGGAGCTGTTTTTT. Translation gives CASSLLQRSRNTGELFF.

This clonotype has a handful of counts. This chain joins TRBV30 and TRBJ1-1, with 11 bases identical to TRBD1. V was clipped by 0 bases and J by 1 base; unmatched bases: 4. The CDR3 runs 16 residues. Germline CDR1 GTSNPN, CDR2 SVGIG (reference sequence). The CDR3 region is CAWSVGTGGRNTEAFF. In nucleotides, the CDR3 is TGTGCCTGGAGTGTTGGGACAGGGGGTAGGAACACTGAAGCTTTCTTT.

This clonotype was counted between two and nine times. A single base separates this from a much larger clone, so it may be a read error. The chain combines TRBV9 with TRBJ1-1, with 7 bases matching TRBD1. This CDR3 comprises 14 residues. Germline CDR1 and CDR2: SGDLS and YYNGEE. V lost 3 bases, J lost 4 bases, and 6 bases stayed unmatched. CDR3 protein: CASSEFGQATEAFF. CDR3 sequence (DNA): TGTGCCAGCAGCGAATTTGGACAGGCCACTGAAGCTTTCTTT.

For this clonotype: A read error may account for a junction end that differs from germline. The V gene is TRBV7-6, the J gene TRBJ2-2; possibly TRBD2 for D (5 bases). The germline V gene has CDR1 SGHVS and CDR2 FNYEAQ. The CDR3 runs 15 residues. The CDR3 DNA reads TGTGCCAGCAGCGCGGTCTTAGCGAACACCGGGAAGCTGTTTTTT. Protein: CASSAVLANTGKLFF.

The sample holds many counts of this clonotype. The rearrangement links TRBV3-1 to TRBJ1-1, with D maybe TRBD1 (5 bases). The CDR3 loop spans 16 amino acids. Trimming pared 1 base from V and 1 base from J, leaving 13 bases between. Germline V lookup: CDR1 LGHDT, CDR2 YNNKEL (reference sequence). Here the CDR3 reads CASSQVRGEENTEAFF. The CDR3 DNA sequence: TGTGCCAGCAGCCAAGTCCGGGGCGAGGAGAACACTGAAGCTTTCTTT.

In regard to this clonotype: This may arise from a read error, as a much more abundant clone is one base away. V usage is TRBV27 and J usage is TRBJ2-7; D might be TRBD1 or TRBD2, each matching 5 bases. The CDR3 runs to 16 residues. The V gene's germline CDR1 is MNHEY and CDR2 SMNVEV (reference sequence). The CDR3 DNA reads as TGTGTCAGCAGACAGAATTGGGGGATGGCCCACTACGAGCAGTACTTC. Translated: CVSRQNWGMAHYEQYF.

This clonotype was detected many times. The CDR3 is CASSLRVNTDTQYF. The DNA of the CDR3 is TGTGCCAGCAGTTTACGGGTGAACACAGATACGCAGTATTTT. V gene TRBV28 combines with J gene TRBJ2-3; no definite D call. Trimming took 2 bases from V and 2 from J, leaving 8 bases between them. CDR3 length: 14 amino acids. CDR1 and CDR2 (germline): MDHEN, SYDVKM.

This clonotype was recorded many times. This chain connects TRBV4-3 to TRBJ2-7; D is possibly TRBD2 (6 bases). The CDR3 has 15 amino acids. V was clipped by 1 base and J by 1 base, with 11 bases between them. Germline CDR1 and CDR2: LGHNA and YSLEER. The CDR3: CASSQGQGTSYEQYF. The CDR3 nucleotides are TGCGCCAGCAGCCAAGGGCAAGGGACTTCCTACGAGCAGTACTTC.

Many counts were recorded for this clonotype. This rearrangement joins TRBV5-1 to TRBJ2-3; maybe TRBD1 (10 bases). V lost 5 bases and J 2 bases, leaving 27 bases between the germline ends. CDR1 and CDR2 from the germline V gene are SGHRS and YFSETQ. CDR3 length: 19 residues. In DNA form, the CDR3 reads TGCGCCAGCAGACAGACAGGGGGCGCGGGACTAGCCCCCACAGATACGCAGTATTTT. Its translation: CASRQTGGAGLAPTDTQYF. The full variable domain, rest sourced from reference TRBV5-1 and TRBJ2-3, is KAGVTQTPRYLIKTRGQQVTLSCSPISGHRSVSWYQQTPGQGLQFLFEYFSETQRNKGNFPGRFSGRQFSNSRSEMNVSTLELGDSALYLCASRQTGGAGLAPTDTQYFGPGTRLTVL.

This clonotype was detected a few times. A much larger clone sits a single nucleotide away, making a read error possible. The CDR3 does not close with the conserved phenylalanine or tryptophan, likely indicating a read error. The V call is TRBV7-9, the J call TRBJ2-3; D not resolved. The germline CDR1 and CDR2 sequences are SEHNR and FQNEAQ (reference sequence). The V gene lost 0 bases and the J gene lost 6 bases, with 13 bases spanning the gap. The CDR3 consists of 15 residues. The DNA of the CDR3 is TGTGCCAGCAGCTTAGCTCCCCTACCCCCCGATACGCAGTATTTG. This codes for CASSLAPLPPDTQYL.